What follows are 10 T cell receptor beta chains derived from one specimen sequenced in a study of cytomegalovirus exposure and HLA in healthy donors. In the PCR, 60 Vbeta and 13 Jbeta primers were used. Here immunoSEQ multiplex PCR was the method, and the copy in TCRdb shows in-frame clones only, minus some. The listing contains 200,000 to 250,000 clones. The sample taken for sequencing was PBMCs. Receptors were obtained from a girl aged 2 to 9 in good health and CMV-seropositive.

V and J are TRBV27 and TRBJ2-4; D is unclear. V lost 2 bases and J 7 bases, leaving 6 bases between the germline ends. Germline V gene lookup returns CDR1 MNHEY and CDR2 SMNVEV (reference sequence). The CDR3 has 12 amino acids. CDR3 region: CASSLGWNIQYF. CDR3 nucleotides: TGTGCCAGCAGTTTAGGCTGGAACATTCAGTACTTC.

The chain recombines TRBV11-2 with TRBJ1-1; D remains ambiguous. Trimming took 3 bases from V and 1 from J, leaving 9 bases between them. This CDR3 comprises 14 residues. Germline CDR1 SGHAT, CDR2 FQNNGV. In DNA form, the CDR3 reads TGTGCCAGCAGCTTTGAACTGCCGAACACTGAAGCTTTCTTT. Protein product: CASSFELPNTEAFF.

The chain is built from TRBV5-1 and TRBJ2-7; 8 bases align to TRBD1. CDR1 and CDR2 (germline): SGHRS, YFSETQ. J lost 5 bases, V lost 3 bases, and 13 bases had no gene match. This CDR3 has 16 amino acids. CDR3 coding DNA: TGCGCCAGCAGCTCTGGAGGAGACAGGGGAACCCACGAGCAGTACTTC. Translating gives CASSSGGDRGTHEQYF.

The chain carries TRBV6-5 and TRBJ1-2; possible D gene TRBD1, 5 bases. The CDR3 has 13 amino acids. The ends were cut back, 2 bases at V and 5 bases at J, with 9 bases in the middle. The germline V gene encodes CDR1 MNHEY and CDR2 SVGAGI. The DNA for the CDR3 is TGTGCCAGCAGTTACGGGTCAGGGTATGGCTACACCTTC. This encodes CASSYGSGYGYTF.

The gene calls are TRBV28 and TRBJ2-2; TRBD1 matches 9 bases. Germline V lookup: CDR1 MDHEN, CDR2 SYDVKM. J was trimmed by 6 bases and V by 5 bases; bases with no gene match: 7. The CDR3 length is 15 residues. The CDR3 DNA is TGTGCCAGCAGTCCATTAGACAGGGGGGCCGGGGAGCTGTTTTTT. Residues: CASSPLDRGAGELFF.

The chain recombines TRBV10-3 with TRBJ2-1, with 7 bases aligning to TRBD1. There are 13 residues in the CDR3. Germline CDR1 is ENHRY and CDR2 is SYGVKD. V gave up 6 bases and J gave up 7 bases; unmatched junction bases: 6. CDR3: CAIRAVQGNEQFF. DNA of the CDR3: TGTGCCATCAGGGCTGTACAGGGGAATGAGCAGTTCTTC.

The chain carries TRBV19 and TRBJ2-1; tentatively, D is TRBD2 (5 bases). Germline-derived CDR1 and CDR2 are LNHDA and SQIVND (reference sequence). The ends were cut back, 5 bases at V and 6 bases at J, with 14 bases in the middle. This CDR3 is 14 amino acids long. The CDR3, as DNA: TGTGCCAGTAGTCTCTCGGGATCTGTCAATGAGCAGTTCTTC. Its translation: CASSLSGSVNEQFF.

The chain links TRBV2 to TRBJ1-1, with 8 bases identical to TRBD1. Germline V CDR1 and CDR2: SNHLY, FYNNEI. With V trimmed by 2 bases and J by 11 bases, 13 bases remained unmatched. This CDR3 comprises 15 residues. CDR3 coding DNA: TGTGCCAGCAGTGAAACGTGGACAGGGAGCTTAGGTGCTTTCTTT. Its protein product is CASSETWTGSLGAFF.

The gene calls are TRBV28 and TRBJ1-5; a weak D match, TRBD1 (6 bases). CDR1 MDHEN and CDR2 SYDVKM come from the germline V gene. V shed 6 bases and J shed 0 bases, with 21 bases lying between them. The CDR3 totals 18 residues. The CDR3 DNA sequence: TGTGCCAGCAGCCTAAGAGGGGCAGGGGTAGGTAGCAATCAGCCCCAGCATTTT. Residues: CASSLRGAGVGSNQPQHF.

This chain joins TRBV6-1 and TRBJ2-5, with TRBD2 as a possible D gene (6 bases). Trimming stripped 8 bases from V and 5 bases from J, with 15 bases between. Looked up from germline, CDR1 is MNHNS and CDR2 is SASEGT. The CDR3 length is 13 residues. CDR3 sequence: CASRTLGGETQYF. DNA of the CDR3: TGTGCCAGCCGTACCCTAGGAGGGGAGACCCAGTACTTC.